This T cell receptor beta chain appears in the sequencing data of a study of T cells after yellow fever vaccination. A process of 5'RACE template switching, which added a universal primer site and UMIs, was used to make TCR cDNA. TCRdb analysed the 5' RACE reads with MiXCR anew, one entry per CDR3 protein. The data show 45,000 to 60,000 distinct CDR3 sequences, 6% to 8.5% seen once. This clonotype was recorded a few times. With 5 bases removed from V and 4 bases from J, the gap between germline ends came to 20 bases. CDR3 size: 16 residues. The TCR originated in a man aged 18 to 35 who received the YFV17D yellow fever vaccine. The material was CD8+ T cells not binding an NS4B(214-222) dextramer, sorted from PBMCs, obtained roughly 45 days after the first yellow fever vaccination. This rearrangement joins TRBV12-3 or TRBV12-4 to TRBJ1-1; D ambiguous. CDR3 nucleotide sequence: TGTGCCAGCAGTGTTGGACGGGCCATGACGGGCACTGAAGCTTTCTTT. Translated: CASSVGRAMTGTEAFF.